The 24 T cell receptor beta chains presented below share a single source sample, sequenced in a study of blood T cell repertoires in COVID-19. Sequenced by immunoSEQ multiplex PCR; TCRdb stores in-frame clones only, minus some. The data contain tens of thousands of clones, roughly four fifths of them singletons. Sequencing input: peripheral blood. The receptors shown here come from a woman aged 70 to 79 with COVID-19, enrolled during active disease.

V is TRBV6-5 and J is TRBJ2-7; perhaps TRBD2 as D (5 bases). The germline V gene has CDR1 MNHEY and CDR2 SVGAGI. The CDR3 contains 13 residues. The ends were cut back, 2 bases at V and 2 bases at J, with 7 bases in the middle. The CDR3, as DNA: TGTGCCAGCAGTTACAGGGAGACCTACGAGCAGTACTTC. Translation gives CASSYRETYEQYF.

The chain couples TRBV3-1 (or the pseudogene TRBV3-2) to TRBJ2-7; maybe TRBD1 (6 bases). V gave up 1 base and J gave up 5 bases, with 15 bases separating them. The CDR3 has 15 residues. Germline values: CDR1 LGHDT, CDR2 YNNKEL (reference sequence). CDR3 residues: CASSQAGRGVHEQYF. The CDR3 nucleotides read TGTGCCAGCAGCCAAGCGGGCAGGGGAGTCCACGAGCAGTACTTC.

The CDR3 sequence: CASSPLAGGTDTQYF. The CDR3 DNA follows: TGTGCCAGCAGCCCACTAGCGGGAGGAACAGATACGCAGTATTTT. The chain is built from TRBV7-6 and TRBJ2-3, with TRBD2 identical over 12 bases. CDR3 size: 15 residues. Germline V lookup: CDR1 SGHVS, CDR2 FNYEAQ. The trim removed 5 bases at V and 3 bases at J, leaving 3 bases unmatched.

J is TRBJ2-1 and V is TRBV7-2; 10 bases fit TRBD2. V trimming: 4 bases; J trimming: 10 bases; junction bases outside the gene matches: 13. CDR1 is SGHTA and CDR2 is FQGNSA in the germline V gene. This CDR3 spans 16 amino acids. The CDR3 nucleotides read TGTGCCAGCAGCTCCCTTGGGGCTAGCGGGGGCTTGGAGCAGTTCTTC. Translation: CASSSLGASGGLEQFF.

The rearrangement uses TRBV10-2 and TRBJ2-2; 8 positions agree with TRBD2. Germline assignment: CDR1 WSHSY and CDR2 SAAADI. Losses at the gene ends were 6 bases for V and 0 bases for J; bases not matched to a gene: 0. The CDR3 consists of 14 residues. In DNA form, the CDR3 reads TGCGCCAGCAGGCGGGGGGCGAACACCGGGGAGCTGTTTTTT. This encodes CASRRGANTGELFF.

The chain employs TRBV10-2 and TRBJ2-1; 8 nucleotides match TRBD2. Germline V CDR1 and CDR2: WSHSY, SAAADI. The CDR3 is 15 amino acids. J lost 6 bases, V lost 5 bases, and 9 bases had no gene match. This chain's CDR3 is CASSRDSGTSNEQFF. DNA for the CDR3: TGCGCCAGCAGTCGGGACTCCGGGACTAGCAATGAGCAGTTCTTC.

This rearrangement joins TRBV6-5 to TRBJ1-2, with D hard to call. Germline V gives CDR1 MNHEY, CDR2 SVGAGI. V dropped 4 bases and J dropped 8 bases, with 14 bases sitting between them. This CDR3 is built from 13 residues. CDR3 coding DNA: TGTGCCAGCAGTTTGACCGGCCCCGGGGGCTACACCTTC. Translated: CASSLTGPGGYTF.

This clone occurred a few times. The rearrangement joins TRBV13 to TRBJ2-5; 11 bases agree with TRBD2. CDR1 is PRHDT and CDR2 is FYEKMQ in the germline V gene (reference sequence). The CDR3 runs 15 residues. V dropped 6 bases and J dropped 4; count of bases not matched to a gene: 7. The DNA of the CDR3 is TGTGCCAGCAGGATGATAGCGGGGGGGTCAGAGACCCAGTACTTC. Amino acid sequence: CASRMIAGGSETQYF.

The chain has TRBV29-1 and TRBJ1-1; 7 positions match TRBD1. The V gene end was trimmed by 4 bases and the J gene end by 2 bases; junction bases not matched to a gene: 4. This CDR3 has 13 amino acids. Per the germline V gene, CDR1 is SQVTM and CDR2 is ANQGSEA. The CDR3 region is CSVAQGDNTEAFF. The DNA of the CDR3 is TGCAGCGTTGCTCAGGGGGACAACACTGAAGCTTTCTTT.

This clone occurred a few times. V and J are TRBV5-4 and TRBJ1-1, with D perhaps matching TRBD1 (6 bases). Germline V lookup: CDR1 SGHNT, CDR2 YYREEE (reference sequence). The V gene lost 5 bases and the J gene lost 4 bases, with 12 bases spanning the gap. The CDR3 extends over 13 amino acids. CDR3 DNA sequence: TGTGCCAGCAGGAGCCAGGGGAGCACTGAAGCTTTCTTT. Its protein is CASRSQGSTEAFF.

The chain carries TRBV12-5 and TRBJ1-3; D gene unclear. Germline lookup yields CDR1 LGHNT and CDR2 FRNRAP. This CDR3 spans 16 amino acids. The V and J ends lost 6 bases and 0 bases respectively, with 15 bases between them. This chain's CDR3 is CASGPPTIYSGNTIYF. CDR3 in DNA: TGTGCTAGTGGCCCCCCAACCATCTACTCTGGAAACACCATATATTTT.

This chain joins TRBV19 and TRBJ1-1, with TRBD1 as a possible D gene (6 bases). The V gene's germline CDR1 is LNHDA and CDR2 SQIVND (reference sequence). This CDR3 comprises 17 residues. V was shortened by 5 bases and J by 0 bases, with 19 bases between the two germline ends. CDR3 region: CASSFPIRGSMNTEAFF. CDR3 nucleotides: TGTGCCAGTAGTTTCCCCATCAGGGGAAGTATGAACACTGAAGCTTTCTTT.

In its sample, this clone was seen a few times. The CDR3 sequence is CASSSQGAGGANVLTF. CDR3 DNA: TGTGCCAGCAGCAGTCAAGGGGCTGGTGGGGCCAACGTCCTGACTTTC. V gene TRBV11-1 combines with J gene TRBJ2-6, with D perhaps matching TRBD1 (5 bases). V gave up 5 bases and J gave up 3 bases, with 14 bases separating them. The CDR3 loop spans 16 amino acids. Per the germline V gene, CDR1 is SGHAT and CDR2 is FQDESV (reference sequence). Combining the CDR3 with reference TRBV11-1 and TRBJ2-6 gives the whole variable domain EAEVAQSPRYKITEKSQAVAFWCDPISGHATLYWYRQILGQGPELLVQFQDESVVDDSQLPKDRFSAERLKGVDSTLKIQPAELGDSAMYLCASSSQGAGGANVLTFGAGSRLTVL.

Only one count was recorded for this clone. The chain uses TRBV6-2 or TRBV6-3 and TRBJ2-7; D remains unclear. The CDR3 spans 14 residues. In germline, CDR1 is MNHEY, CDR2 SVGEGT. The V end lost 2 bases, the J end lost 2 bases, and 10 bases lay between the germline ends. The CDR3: CASSYLRGAYEQYF. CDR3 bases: TGTGCCAGCAGTTACCTCCGCGGCGCCTACGAGCAGTACTTC.

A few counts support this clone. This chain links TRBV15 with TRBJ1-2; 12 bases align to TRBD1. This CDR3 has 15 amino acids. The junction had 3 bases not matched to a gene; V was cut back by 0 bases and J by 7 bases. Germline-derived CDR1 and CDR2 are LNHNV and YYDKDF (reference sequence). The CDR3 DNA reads TGTGCCACCAGCAGAGAGGGACAGGGGGCTCTTGGCTACACCTTC. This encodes CATSREGQGALGYTF.

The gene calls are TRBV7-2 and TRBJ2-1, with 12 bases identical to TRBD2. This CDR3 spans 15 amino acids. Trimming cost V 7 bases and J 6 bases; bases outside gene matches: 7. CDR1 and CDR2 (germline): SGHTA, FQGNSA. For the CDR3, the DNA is TGTGCCAGCACCCCCTCTAGCGGGAGGGCCAATGAGCAGTTCTTC. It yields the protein CASTPSSGRANEQFF.

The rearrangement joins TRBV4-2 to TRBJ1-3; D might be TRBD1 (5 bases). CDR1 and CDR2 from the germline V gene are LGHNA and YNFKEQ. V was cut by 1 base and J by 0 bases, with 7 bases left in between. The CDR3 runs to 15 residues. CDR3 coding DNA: TGTGCCAGCAGCCAAGTGGGGCTCTCTGGAAACACCATATATTTT. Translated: CASSQVGLSGNTIYF.

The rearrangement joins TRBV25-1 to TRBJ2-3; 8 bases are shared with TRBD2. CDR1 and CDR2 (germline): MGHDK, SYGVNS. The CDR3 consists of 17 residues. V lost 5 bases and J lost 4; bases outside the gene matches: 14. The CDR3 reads CASSPNRAGGGADTQYF. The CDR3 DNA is TGTGCCAGCAGTCCAAACCGGGCGGGAGGAGGTGCAGATACGCAGTATTTT.

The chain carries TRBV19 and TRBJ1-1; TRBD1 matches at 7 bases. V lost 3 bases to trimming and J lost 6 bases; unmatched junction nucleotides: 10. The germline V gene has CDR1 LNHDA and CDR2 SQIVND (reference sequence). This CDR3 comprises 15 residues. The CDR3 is CASSIGGQEIAEAFF. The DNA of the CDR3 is TGTGCCAGTAGTATTGGCGGACAGGAGATCGCTGAAGCTTTCTTT.

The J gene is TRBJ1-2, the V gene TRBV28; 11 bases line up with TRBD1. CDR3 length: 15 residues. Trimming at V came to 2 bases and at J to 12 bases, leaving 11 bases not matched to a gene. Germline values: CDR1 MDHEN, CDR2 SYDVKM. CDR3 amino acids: CASSLRGTGGRRNTF. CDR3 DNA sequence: TGTGCCAGCAGTTTAAGAGGGACAGGGGGGCGTCGTAACACCTTC.

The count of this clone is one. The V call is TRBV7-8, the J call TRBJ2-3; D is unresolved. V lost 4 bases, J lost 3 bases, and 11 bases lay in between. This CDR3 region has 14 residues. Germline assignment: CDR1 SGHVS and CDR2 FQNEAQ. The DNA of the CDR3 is TGTGCCAGCAGCTCCCCATCCCGGACAGATACGCAGTATTTT. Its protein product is CASSSPSRTDTQYF.

The CDR3 nucleotides read TGTGCTAGTGGTTTGTTAGGACAGGGGTTTGAAGCTTTCTTT. As protein: CASGLLGQGFEAFF. This chain uses TRBV12-5 with TRBJ1-1, with TRBD1 identical over 9 bases. The V gene's germline CDR1 is LGHNT and CDR2 FRNRAP. The CDR3 contains 14 residues. Trimming at V came to 2 bases and at J to 7 bases, leaving 5 bases not matched to a gene.

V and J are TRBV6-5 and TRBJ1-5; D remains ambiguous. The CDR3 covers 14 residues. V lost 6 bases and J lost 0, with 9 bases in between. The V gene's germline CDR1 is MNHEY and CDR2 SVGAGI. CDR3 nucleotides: TGTGCCAGCAGCAGAGACATTAGCAATCAGCCCCAGCATTTT. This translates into CASSRDISNQPQHF.

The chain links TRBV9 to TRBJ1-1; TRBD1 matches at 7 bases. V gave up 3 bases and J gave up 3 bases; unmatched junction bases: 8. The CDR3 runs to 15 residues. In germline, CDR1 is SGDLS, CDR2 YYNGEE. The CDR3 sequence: CASSEKTGTYTEAFF. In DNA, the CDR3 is TGTGCCAGCAGCGAAAAGACAGGGACCTACACTGAAGCTTTCTTT.